This entry concerns a single T cell receptor beta chain. The entry originates in a study of blood T cell repertoires in COVID-19. CDR3 size: 14 residues. Germline lookup yields CDR1 LNHDA and CDR2 SQIVND (reference sequence). V was trimmed by 4 bases and J by 5 bases, leaving 14 bases between them. Authors' data handling: Counts of nucleated cells, estimated from reference gene primer amplification, were obtained. The protocol was immunoSEQ multiplex PCR, while the TCRdb copy is restricted to in-frame clones and leaves out a portion. V and J calls and clone size are copied from that table; D and trimming were computed from the DNA. The sample yields approximately 110,000 clones, almost 90% seen once.

J is TRBJ2-5 and V is TRBV19; TRBD2 might be the D (7 bases). Sequenced input: peripheral blood. The sequence was collected from a woman between 45 and 60 years old with active or convalescent COVID-19. The CDR3 reads CASSTTGRGETQYF. The CDR3 DNA reads as TGTGCCAGTAGTACAACAGGGAGGGGGGAGACCCAGTACTTC.